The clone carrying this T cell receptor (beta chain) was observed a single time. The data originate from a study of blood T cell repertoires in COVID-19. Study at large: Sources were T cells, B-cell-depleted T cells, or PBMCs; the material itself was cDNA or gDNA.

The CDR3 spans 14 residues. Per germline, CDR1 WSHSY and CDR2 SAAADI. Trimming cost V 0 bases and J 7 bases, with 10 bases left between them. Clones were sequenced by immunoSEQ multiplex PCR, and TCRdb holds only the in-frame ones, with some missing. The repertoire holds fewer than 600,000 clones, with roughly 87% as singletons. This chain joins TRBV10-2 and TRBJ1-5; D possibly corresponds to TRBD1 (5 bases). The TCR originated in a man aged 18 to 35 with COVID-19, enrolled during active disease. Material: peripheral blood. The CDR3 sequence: CASSESGAEQPQHF. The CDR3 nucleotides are TGCGCCAGCAGTGAGTCAGGGGCTGAACAGCCCCAGCATTTT.